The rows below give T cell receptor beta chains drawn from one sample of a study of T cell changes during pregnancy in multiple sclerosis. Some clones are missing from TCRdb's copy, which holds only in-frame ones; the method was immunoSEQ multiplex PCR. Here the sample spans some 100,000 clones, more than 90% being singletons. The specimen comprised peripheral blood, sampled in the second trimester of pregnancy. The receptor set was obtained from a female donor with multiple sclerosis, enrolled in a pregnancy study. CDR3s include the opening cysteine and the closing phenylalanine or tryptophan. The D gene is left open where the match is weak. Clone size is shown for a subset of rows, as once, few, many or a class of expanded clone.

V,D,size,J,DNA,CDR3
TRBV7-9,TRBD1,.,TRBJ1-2,TGTGCCAGCAGCTGGGACAGGGGTGGTGGCTACACCTTC,CASSWDRGGGYTF
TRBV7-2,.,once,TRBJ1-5,TGTGCCAGCAGCTTAGGGGGGGGAGGGCAGCCCCAGCATTTT,CASSLGGGGQPQHF
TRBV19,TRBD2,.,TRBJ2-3,TGTGCCAGTAGTCATCTAGCGGGAGTTCCAGATACGCAGTATTTT,CASSHLAGVPDTQYF
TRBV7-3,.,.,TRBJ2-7,TGTGCCAGCAGCGCCCTACAGGGAACCGAGCAGTACTTC,CASSALQGTEQYF
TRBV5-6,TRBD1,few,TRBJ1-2,TGTGCCAGCAGCTCCGGGACAGGGAGCGGCTACACCTTC,CASSSGTGSGYTF
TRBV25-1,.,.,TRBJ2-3,TGTGCCAGCAGGGGGCTGGCGGCAGATACGCAGTATTTT,CASRGLAADTQYF
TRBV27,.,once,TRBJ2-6,TGTGCCAGCAATGCAGGGGCCCACACACGTTTCTCTGGGGCCAACGTCCTGACTTTC,CASNAGAHTRFSGANVLTF
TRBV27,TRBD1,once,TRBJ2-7,TGTGCCAGCAGTCCTCCAGGACAGGGGGCCTCCTACGAGCAGTACTTC,CASSPPGQGASYEQYF
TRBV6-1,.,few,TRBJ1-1,TGTGCCAGCAGTCTTACAGGGAACACTGAAGCTTTCTTT,CASSLTGNTEAFF
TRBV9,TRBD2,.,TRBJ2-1,TGTGCCAGCAGCACTCCGGGACTAGCGGGAGCCTTCTCCTACAATGAGCAGTTCTTC,CASSTPGLAGAFSYNEQFF
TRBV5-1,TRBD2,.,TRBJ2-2,TGCGCCAGCAGCTTGGCCGGGCTAGCGGGGGGAAACACCGGGGAGCTGTTTTTT,CASSLAGLAGGNTGELFF
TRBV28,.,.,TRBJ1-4,TGTGCCAGCAGTTTATGGCAGAATAATGAAAAACTGTTTTTT,CASSLWQNNEKLFF
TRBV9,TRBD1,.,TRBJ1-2,TGTGCCAGCAGCGACGGGACAGGGGATGTGGGGGGTGGCTACACCTTC,CASSDGTGDVGGGYTF
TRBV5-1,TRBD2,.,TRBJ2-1,TGCGCCAGCAGCTTATCCGGGACTAGTGGCAATGAGCAGTTCTTC,CASSLSGTSGNEQFF
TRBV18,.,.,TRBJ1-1,TGTGCCAGCTCACCAAGAAGGGGAGGGACTGAAGCTTTCTTT,CASSPRRGGTEAFF
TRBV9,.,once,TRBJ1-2,TGTGCCAGCAGCGCGGGGGGGTCTAACTATGGCTACACCTTC,CASSAGGSNYGYTF
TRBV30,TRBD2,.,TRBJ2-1,TGTGCCTGGACCCGGACTAGCCGCGGCTACAATGAGCAGTTCTTC,CAWTRTSRGYNEQFF
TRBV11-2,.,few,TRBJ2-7,TGTGCCAGCAGCCCCGGGACACTGGGGCAGTACTTC,CASSPGTLGQYF
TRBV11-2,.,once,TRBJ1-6,TGTGCCAGCAGCTCCCGGGACCAGGGAGGGTCACCCCTCCACTTT,CASSSRDQGGSPLHF
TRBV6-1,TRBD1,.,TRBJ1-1,TGTGCCAGCCTGTCCAGAGGGGGCTACACTGAAGCTTTCTTT,CASLSRGGYTEAFF
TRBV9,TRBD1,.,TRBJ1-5,TGTGCCAGCAGCGATGGGGACAGGGATTTTGGGAATCAGCCCCAGCATTTT,CASSDGDRDFGNQPQHF
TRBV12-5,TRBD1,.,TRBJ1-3,TGTGCTAGTGGTCGGGGGTTGGGGACAGGGTGGGCCACCATATATTTT,CASGRGLGTGWATIYF
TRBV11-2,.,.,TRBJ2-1,TGTGCCAGCAGCTTAGGCGGGCCTAACAATGAGCAGTTCTTC,CASSLGGPNNEQFF
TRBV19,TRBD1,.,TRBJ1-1,TGTGCCAGTAGTATACCAGGGGGGTTAGGGGAAGCTTTCTTT,CASSIPGGLGEAFF
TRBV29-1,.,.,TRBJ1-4,TGCAGCGTTGGTTCTAATACGGGAAAACTGTTTTTT,CSVGSNTGKLFF
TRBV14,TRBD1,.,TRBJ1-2,TGTGCCAGCAGCCTATCCGGGACAGGGGGGACTCATAACTATGGCTACACCTTC,CASSLSGTGGTHNYGYTF
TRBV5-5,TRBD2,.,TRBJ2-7,TGTGCCAGCAGGGGCTCGGGACTAGCGGGCCACGAGCAGTACTTC,CASRGSGLAGHEQYF
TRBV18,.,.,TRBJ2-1,TGTGCCAGCTCATTCGGGGTCTACAATGAGCAGTTCTTC,CASSFGVYNEQFF
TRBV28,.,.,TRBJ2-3,TGTGCCAGCAGTCTCGGGGGGCCAGGGGCAGATACGCAGTATTTT,CASSLGGPGADTQYF
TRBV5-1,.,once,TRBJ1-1,TGCGCCAGCAGCTTGCAGGGGCGAGGGACTGAAGCTTTCTTT,CASSLQGRGTEAFF
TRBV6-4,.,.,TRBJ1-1,TGTGCCAGCAGTGATAAGGAAGGGGGCACTGAAGCTTTCTTT,CASSDKEGGTEAFF
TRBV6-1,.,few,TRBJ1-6,TGTGCCAGCGTCAGTGACACCTTTAATTCACCCCTCCACTTT,CASVSDTFNSPLHF
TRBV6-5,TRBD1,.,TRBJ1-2,TGTGCCAGCGGAGGACAGGGAGGCTACACCTTC,CASGGQGGYTF
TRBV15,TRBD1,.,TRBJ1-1,TGTGCCACCAGCAGAGTGGGAGCAGGGGGCGAAGCTTTCTTT,CATSRVGAGGEAFF
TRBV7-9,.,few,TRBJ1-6,TGTGCCAGCAGCTTACCCAGCGGGGCACATTCACCCCTCCACTTT,CASSLPSGAHSPLHF
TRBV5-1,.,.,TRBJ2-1,TGCGCCAGCAGCTTTGGCGGGACGGAGTACAATGAGCAGTTCTTC,CASSFGGTEYNEQFF
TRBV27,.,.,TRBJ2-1,TGTGCCAGCAGTCCCTATCTGGCGGTTAACTACAATGAGCAGTTCTTC,CASSPYLAVNYNEQFF
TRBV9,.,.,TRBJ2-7,TGTGCCAGCAGCACGGATGGGCGGGCCCCCTCCTACGAGCAGTACTTC,CASSTDGRAPSYEQYF
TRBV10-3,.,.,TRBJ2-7,TGTGCCATCAGTGAAGTCGGGGTCAGGTCCGCCTACGAGCAGTACTTC,CAISEVGVRSAYEQYF
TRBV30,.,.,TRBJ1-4,TGTGCCTGGGAGACAGGTAGCGAAAAACTGTTTTTT,CAWETGSEKLFF
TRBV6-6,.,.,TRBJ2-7,TGTGCCAGCAGGGGGGAGGCGACCTACGAGCAGTACTTC,CASRGEATYEQYF
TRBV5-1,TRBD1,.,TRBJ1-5,TGCGCCAGCAGCCCAGGACAGGACAGCAATCAGCCCCAGCATTTT,CASSPGQDSNQPQHF
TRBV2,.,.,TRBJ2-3,TGTGCCAGCAGTGAACTGGGGCGGAGACCTAGCACAGATACGCAGTATTTT,CASSELGRRPSTDTQYF
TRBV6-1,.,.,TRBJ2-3,TGTGCCAGCAGTGCGGGGTTAGCCACAGATACGCAGTATTTT,CASSAGLATDTQYF
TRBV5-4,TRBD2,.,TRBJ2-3,TGTGCCAGCAGCTCGACTAGCGGGGTCACAGATACGCAGTATTTT,CASSSTSGVTDTQYF
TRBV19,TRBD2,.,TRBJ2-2,TGTGCCAGTAGTATGTGGACTAGCGGGCCTCCCGGGGAGCTGTTTTTT,CASSMWTSGPPGELFF
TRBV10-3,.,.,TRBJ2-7,TGTGCCATCAACAGGGAGGGTTACGAGCAGTACTTC,CAINREGYEQYF
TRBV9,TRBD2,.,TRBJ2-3,TGTGCCAGCAGCGAAAGGGCTAGCGGGAGTTCAGATACGCAGTATTTT,CASSERASGSSDTQYF
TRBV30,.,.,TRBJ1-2,TGTGCCTGGAGTGTACGGCTCGGGGTGAACTATGGCTACACCTTC,CAWSVRLGVNYGYTF
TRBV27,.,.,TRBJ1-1,TGTGCCAGCAGTTTTGGGCAGGCGCAGGCTGGCACTGAAGCTTTCTTT,CASSFGQAQAGTEAFF
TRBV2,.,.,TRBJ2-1,TGTGCCAGCAGCTCTCGGGGCTACAATGAGCAGTTCTTC,CASSSRGYNEQFF
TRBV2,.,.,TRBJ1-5,TGTGCCAGCAGGGAGGGCAGATTCTCCAATCAGCCCCAGCATTTT,CASREGRFSNQPQHF
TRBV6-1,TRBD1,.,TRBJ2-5,TGTGCCAGCAGTGAAGTCGACAGGGGAGGAAGGGAGACCCAGTACTTC,CASSEVDRGGRETQYF
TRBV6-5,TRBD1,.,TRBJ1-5,TGTGCCAGCAGACAGGGACAGTCCAATCAGCCCCAGCATTTT,CASRQGQSNQPQHF
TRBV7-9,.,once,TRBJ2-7,TGTGCCAGCAGCTTAGAGGCAGGGGGAGGATCCGAGCAGTACTTC,CASSLEAGGGSEQYF
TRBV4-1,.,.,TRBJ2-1,TGCGCCAGCAGCCAAGAAACTGACTTCCTCAGCTCCTACAATGAGCAGTTCTTC,CASSQETDFLSSYNEQFF
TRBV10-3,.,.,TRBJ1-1,TGTGCCATCAGTGAGCCGCCGGGGGGCGCTAGATGGAACACTGAAGCTTTCTTT,CAISEPPGGARWNTEAFF
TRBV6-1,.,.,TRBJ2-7,TGTGCCAGCAGTAAGGGGGAGGGGGGCGAGCAGTACTTC,CASSKGEGGEQYF
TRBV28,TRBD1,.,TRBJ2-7,TGTGCCAGCATCGAGAGTGGGACAGGTCTACTCTCCTACGAGCAGTACTTC,CASIESGTGLLSYEQYF
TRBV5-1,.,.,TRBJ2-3,TGCGCCAGCACCGACACGCGGGCCTTCACAGATACGCAGTATTTT,CASTDTRAFTDTQYF